This TCR beta chain emerged from a study of T cells in Graves' hyperthyroidism and ophthalmopathy. Findings of the study overall: Blood also showed most of the thyroid clonotypes that were expanded above 0.001.

The diagnoses drew upon clinical symptoms, serum thyroxine and TRAb, thyroid ultrasound and orbital computed tomography. Blood was sampled at initial diagnosis of hyperthyroidism, prior to onset of any ophthalmopathy symptoms. The germline V and J ends were trimmed by 6 bases and 0 bases, with 12 bases remaining between them. This CDR3 spans 13 amino acids. The V gene's germline CDR1 is DFQATT and CDR2 SNEGSKA (reference sequence). The TCR beta CDR3 regions underwent amplification using RNA transcripts as the source. HTBI primers drove first-round RT-PCR of the TCR CDR3. TCRdb reprocessed the multiplex PCR reads with MiXCR, giving one entry per CDR3 protein. The sample includes under 300,000 distinct CDR3 sequences, over 12% of them seen just once. This clonotype was picked up many times. As yet, its antigen is unknown.

Input material: blood. The TCR sequence derives from a woman aged 45 to 65 with Graves' hyperthyroidism that later progressed to Graves' ophthalmopathy. The V and J genes are TRBV20-1 and TRBJ2-7, with a possible D match to TRBD2 (5 bases). This chain's CDR3 is CSAELGSSYEQYF. The CDR3 DNA sequence: TGCAGTGCGGAATTGGGGAGCTCCTACGAGCAGTACTTC.